The 26 T cell receptor beta chains below come from one sample, sequenced in a study of CD8+CD57+ T cells in acquired aplastic anemia. It was patients with CD8+CD57+ cell expansion by flow cytometry who were chosen for sequencing. The study profiled TCR beta VDJ and CDR3 using genomic DNA as template. Each CDR3 protein gets one entry after TCRdb re-called the reads with MiXCR. Of more than 250,000 distinct CDR3 sequences in the sample, 82% are singletons; the top ten hold 40% to 50%. Sequenced input: sorted CD4+, CD8+, or CD8+CD57+ T cells (not recorded which) from PBMCs. The receptors shown here come from a human donor with aplastic anemia.

The V and J genes are TRBV7-9 and TRBJ2-5; no definite D call. V was cut by 6 bases and J by 6 bases, with 14 bases left in between. The germline V gene encodes CDR1 SEHNR and CDR2 FQNEAQ (reference sequence). The CDR3 covers 13 residues. The CDR3 loop is CASRGGKEKTQYF. Here the CDR3 DNA reads TGTGCCAGCAGGGGTGGTAAAGAGAAGACCCAGTACTTC.

This clonotype was seen many times. The chain is built from TRBV7-8 and TRBJ2-1; 7 nucleotides align to TRBD2. The CDR3 loop spans 15 amino acids. J lost 9 bases, V lost 9 bases, and 17 bases had no gene match. The V gene's germline CDR1 is SGHVS and CDR2 FQNEAQ. The CDR3 nucleotides are TGTGCCAGTAGTATAGCTAGCGGTGCCTATACTGAGCAGTTCTTC. It is translated as CASSIASGAYTEQFF.

The sample holds one count of this clonotype. In this CDR3 the conserved last residue, phenylalanine or tryptophan, is missing, so a read error is likely. V is TRBV11-2 and J is TRBJ2-1; 8 nucleotides line up with TRBD2. The CDR3 loop spans 16 amino acids. V was pared by 3 bases and J by 8 bases, with 12 bases of the junction left unmatched. Germline assignment: CDR1 SGHAT and CDR2 FQNNGV. CDR3 DNA: TGTGCCAGCAGCTTGCAACAGGGCGGGGGGAGCGATGAGCAGTTCTGC. Residues: CASSLQQGGGSDEQFC.

The rearrangement links TRBV5-5 to TRBJ2-7; D unresolved. The V gene lost 0 bases and the J gene lost 7 bases, with 14 bases spanning the gap. Germline assignment: CDR1 SGHKS and CDR2 YYEKEE (reference sequence). The CDR3 spans 14 residues. The CDR3 DNA follows: TGTGCCAGCAGCTTGGTGCCGGGCCACAATGAGCAGTACGTC. Its translation: CASSLVPGHNEQYV.

The CDR3 loop is CASSLYQGQGKADTQYF. CDR3 nucleotides: TGTGCCAGCAGCTTATACCAGGGACAGGGAAAAGCAGATACGCAGTATTTT. This rearrangement joins TRBV7-9 to TRBJ2-3, with TRBD1 matching over 9 bases. The CDR3 consists of 17 residues. Unmatched junction bases numbered 10, after V lost 2 bases and J lost 4 bases. CDR1 SEHNR and CDR2 FQNEAQ come from the germline V gene (reference sequence).

Details on this clonotype: Because the CDR3 is missing its conserved closing phenylalanine or tryptophan, this is likely a read error. It is unclear where the CDR3 begins or ends on the DNA, so no DNA is shown, and the CDR3 is as TCRdb lists it. This chain links TRBV2 with TRBJ2-1; whether TRBD1, the table's D call, matches the DNA was not checked. The CDR3 is 16 residues long, ends included. Germline assignment: CDR1 SNHLY and CDR2 FYNNEI. The CDR3 here is CASREGGGDGQYVGSC.

The chain couples TRBV29-1 to TRBJ2-1; 10 positions match TRBD2. Germline CDR1 is SQVTM and CDR2 is ANQGSEA. The trim removed 6 bases at V and 3 bases at J, leaving 5 bases unmatched. The CDR3 loop spans 14 amino acids. The CDR3 loop reads CSVAGGLVYNEQFF. The CDR3 DNA sequence: TGCAGCGTAGCGGGGGGGTTAGTCTACAATGAGCAGTTCTTC.

The chain is built from TRBV7-2 and TRBJ1-5; 7 positions agree with TRBD1. With V trimmed by 4 bases and J by 13 bases, 19 bases remained unmatched. CDR1 is SGHTA, CDR2 FQGNSA, per germline. The CDR3 contains 16 residues. The CDR3 region has the DNA TGTGCCAGCAGCTCAGGGGGGGACAGCCGCAATCAGTATCAGCATTTT. Protein sequence: CASSSGGDSRNQYQHF.

The rearrangement joins TRBV11-3 to TRBJ2-6, with D possibly matching TRBD1 (6 bases). Trimming cost V 0 bases and J 4 bases, with 10 bases left between them. Germline V lookup: CDR1 SGHNT, CDR2 YENEEA. The CDR3 is made up of 16 amino acids. The DNA of the CDR3 is TGTGCCAGCAGCTTAGAGGGGACATACGGGGCCAACGTCCTGACTTTC. Translated, it gives CASSLEGTYGANVLTF.

About this clonotype: Its ends do not fully match the called genes, so a read error is possible. This rearrangement joins TRBV9 to TRBJ2-7; tentative D call: TRBD2 (6 bases). Looked up from germline, CDR1 is SGDLS and CDR2 is YYNGEE. CDR3 size: 13 residues. The CDR3 DNA reads TGTGCCGGCAGTCTAGGAGGGTTACGGGAGCAGTACTTC. It yields the protein CAGSLGGLREQYF.

This chain connects TRBV15 to TRBJ2-3; D may be TRBD1 or TRBD2 (6 bases each). This CDR3 has 14 amino acids. Germline CDR1 and CDR2: LNHNV and YYDKDF (reference sequence). V was cut by 4 bases and J by 7 bases, with 15 bases left in between. In nucleotides, the CDR3 is TGTGCCACCAGCATAGGGGGACGGGGGAATACGCAGTATTTT. Protein product: CATSIGGRGNTQYF.

J is TRBJ2-1 and V is TRBV7-3; a possible D gene is TRBD1 (7 bases). The CDR3 extends over 15 amino acids. The V and J ends lost 6 bases and 6 bases respectively, with 18 bases between them. Per germline, CDR1 SGHTA and CDR2 FQGTGA. The CDR3 coding sequence is TGTGCCAGCAGTGCGACAGGGACTTCTTGCAATGAGCAGTTCTTC. Encoded protein: CASSATGTSCNEQFF.

This sequence joins TRBV20-1 and TRBJ2-5; no clear D gene. This CDR3 is 10 amino acids long. The V end lost 6 bases, the J end lost 5 bases, and 7 bases lay between the germline ends. Per the germline V gene, CDR1 is DFQATT and CDR2 is SNEGSKA (reference sequence). The CDR3 region is CSAAGETQYF. For the CDR3, the DNA is TGCAGTGCCGCCGGTGAGACCCAGTACTTC.

V is TRBV9 and J is TRBJ2-1; D not resolved. CDR3 length equals 16 residues. The V gene lost 4 bases and the J gene lost 9 bases, with 23 bases spanning the gap. Germline V gene lookup returns CDR1 SGDLS and CDR2 YYNGEE. CDR3 DNA sequence: TGTGCCAGCAGCTTAGGGTCAGACACGCAGTGCTTTGAGCAGTTCTTC. It translates to CASSLGSDTQCFEQFF.

The chain is built from TRBV7-6 and TRBJ2-3, with 7 bases that match TRBD2. V shed 8 bases and J 9 bases; nucleotides not matched to a gene: 11. The CDR3 is 13 amino acids. Germline-derived CDR1 and CDR2 are SGHVS and FNYEAQ. This CDR3 is CASAEGRAPTQYF. The CDR3 coding sequence is TGTGCCAGCGCGGAAGGGAGGGCCCCCACGCAGTATTTT.

This chain uses TRBV2 with TRBJ2-7; no definite D call. V was cut by 6 bases and J by 10 bases, with 19 bases left in between. CDR3 length: 13 residues. Germline assignment: CDR1 SNHLY and CDR2 FYNNEI. The CDR3 reads CASSSKRTYAQYV. CDR3 DNA sequence: TGTGCCAGCAGCTCAAAGAGGACCTACGCCCAGTACGTC.

Concerning this clonotype itself: The CDR3 carries no conserved terminal phenylalanine or tryptophan, so it likely arises from a read error. It is unclear where the CDR3 begins or ends on the DNA, so no DNA is shown, and the CDR3 is as TCRdb lists it. The chain is built from TRBV10-3 and TRBJ1-1; TRBD1 was called by the table and not checked on the DNA. Germline V gene lookup returns CDR1 ENHRY and CDR2 SYGVKD. The CDR3 totals 15 residues, both ends included. CDR3 in amino acids: CASSGYQGWNTEAFC.

The gene calls are TRBV29-1 and TRBJ2-3, with 7 bases that match TRBD1. The CDR3 runs 15 residues. The germline V gene encodes CDR1 SQVTM and CDR2 ANQGSEA. Trimming took 4 bases from V and 1 from J; bases not matched to a gene: 8. The CDR3 region has the DNA TGCAGCGTTGTTGCGAGGGGGCAGCGCACAGATACGCAGTATTTT. Amino acids: CSVVARGQRTDTQYF.

About this clonotype: In this CDR3 the conserved last residue, phenylalanine or tryptophan, is missing, so a read error is likely. The DNA is left out, because the CDR3 cannot be placed on it with certainty; the CDR3 is given as TCRdb lists it. The chain has TRBV7-3 and TRBJ2-3; TRBD2, the D gene given by the table, was not confirmed from the DNA. Germline V lookup: CDR1 SGHTA, CDR2 FQGTGA. The CDR3 spans 13 amino acids, including both terminal residues. The CDR3 spells CASSDGTRGTPYY.

V gene TRBV7-6 combines with J gene TRBJ1-2, with 7 bases lining up with TRBD1. Germline V gene lookup returns CDR1 SGHVS and CDR2 FNYEAQ. The CDR3 length is 16 residues. Trimming removed 4 bases from V and 3 bases from J; junction bases left unmatched: 11. CDR3 region: CASSSRHRGKDYGYTF. The CDR3, as DNA: TGTGCCAGCAGCTCACGCCACAGGGGAAAAGACTATGGCTACACCTTC.

This chain connects TRBV7-2 to TRBJ1-1; TRBD1 agrees at 10 bases. The CDR3 covers 15 residues. The germline V gene has CDR1 SGHTA and CDR2 FQGNSA. V dropped 3 bases and J dropped 14; count of bases not matched to a gene: 15. The CDR3 region is CASSLTGGADNGSFF. The CDR3 bases are TGTGCCAGCAGCTTGACAGGGGGCGCCGACAATGGCTCCTTCTTT.

The V and J genes are TRBV11-3 and TRBJ2-3, with TRBD1 matching over 8 bases. Trimming removed 0 bases from V and 6 bases from J; junction bases left unmatched: 8. Germline-derived CDR1 and CDR2 are SGHNT and YENEEA. CDR3 length equals 16 residues. In DNA form, the CDR3 reads TGTGCCAGCAGCTTAGATCTGACAGGGGACACTGATACGCAGTATTTT. It encodes CASSLDLTGDTDTQYF.

The J gene is TRBJ2-3, the V gene TRBV7-3; TRBD2 is a possible D gene (6 bases). CDR3 length: 14 residues. Trimming left V 8 bases short and J 11 bases short, with 23 bases between. The germline CDR1 and CDR2 sequences are SGHTA and FQGTGA. CDR3 coding DNA: TGTGCCAGCTCAATAGCGGCAGGCGCCGTTAAGCAGTATTTT. Translating gives CASSIAAGAVKQYF.

In the case of this clonotype: A much larger clonotype is one base distant, so this may be a read error. The CDR3 protein is CASSESGESYDSPLHF. CDR3 DNA: TGTGCCAGCAGTGAATCGGGGGAATCCTATGATTCACCCCTCCACTTT. This chain links TRBV6-1 with TRBJ1-6; TRBD1 is a possible D gene (5 bases). The length of the CDR3 is 16 residues. Germline loops: CDR1 MNHNS, CDR2 SASEGT.

On this clonotype itself: This CDR3 is missing its conserved last phenylalanine or tryptophan, likely due to a read error. The DNA is left out, because the CDR3 cannot be placed on it with certainty; the CDR3 is given as TCRdb lists it. The rearrangement joins TRBV7-9 to TRBJ2-3; the D call TRBD2 from the table was never checked on the DNA. In germline, CDR1 is SEHNR, CDR2 FQNEAQ (reference sequence). Counting both end residues, the CDR3 totals 13 amino acids. The CDR3 sequence is CASSFLAGTTHEL.

Turning to this clonotype: Given the absence of the conserved phenylalanine or tryptophan at the CDR3 end, a read error is likely. It is unclear where the CDR3 begins or ends on the DNA, so no DNA is shown, and the CDR3 is as TCRdb lists it. V is TRBV9 and J is TRBJ2-3. A total of 13 residues make up the CDR3, ends included. From germline, CDR1 is SGDLS and CDR2 YYNGEE. Here the CDR3 reads CASSDVGTWEFTL.